A single sample gave rise to the 27 T cell receptor beta chains below, sequenced in a study of T-cell memory formation after mild COVID-19. TCRdb re-called the 5' RACE reads with MiXCR, one entry per CDR3 protein. The profile shows under 550,000 distinct CDR3 sequences, 15% to 20% of them singletons. The sequenced material came from PBMCs or a T cell subset sorted from them (not recorded which). These receptors all come from an adult woman who had mild COVID-19 (a few samples of this study predate the infection). Cell type and time point are not known.

This clonotype was seen a few times. The chain links TRBV11-2 to TRBJ1-2, with unresolved D. V lost 0 bases, J lost 4 bases, and 12 bases lay in between. The germline V gene encodes CDR1 SGHAT and CDR2 FQNNGV. There are 15 residues in the CDR3. The DNA for the CDR3 is TGTGCCAGCAGCTTAGATCCAGCAGCCCTCTATGGCTACACCTTC. Translated: CASSLDPAALYGYTF.

The V call is TRBV24-1, the J call TRBJ2-3, with 8 bases identical to TRBD1. The length of the CDR3 is 13 residues. J gave up 0 bases and V 12 bases, and 4 bases lay outside the gene matches. Germline-derived CDR1 and CDR2 are KGHDR and SFDVKD. CDR3 loop: CAAGQGSTDTQYF. The DNA of the CDR3 is TGTGCCGCTGGACAGGGCAGCACAGATACGCAGTATTTT.

This chain links TRBV7-9 with TRBJ2-1; tentative D call: TRBD2 (6 bases). V gave up 1 base and J gave up 0 bases, with 10 bases separating them. CDR3 length: 16 residues. Germline-derived CDR1 and CDR2 are SEHNR and FQNEAQ (reference sequence). CDR3: CASSLVAVNSYNEQFF. In DNA form, the CDR3 reads TGTGCCAGCAGCTTAGTAGCGGTTAACTCCTACAATGAGCAGTTCTTC.

The V call is TRBV15, the J call TRBJ2-3, with D possibly matching TRBD2 (6 bases). The V and J ends lost 4 bases and 4 bases respectively, with 15 bases between them. CDR3 length equals 15 residues. Germline CDR1 is LNHNV and CDR2 is YYDKDF (reference sequence). The CDR3: CATSIGRAGSDTQYF. In DNA form, the CDR3 reads TGTGCCACCAGCATCGGGCGGGCGGGGTCAGATACGCAGTATTTT. Looking up the rest from reference TRBV15 and TRBJ2-3 gives the full variable domain: DAMVIQNPRYQVTQFGKPVTLSCSQTLNHNVMYWYQQKSSQAPKLLFHYYDKDFNNEADTPDNFQSRRPNTSFCFLDIRSPGLGDTAMYLCATSIGRAGSDTQYFGPGTRLTVL.

This clonotype turned up a few times. The V gene is TRBV9, the J gene TRBJ2-1; D not resolved. This CDR3 region has 16 residues. Germline assignment: CDR1 SGDLS and CDR2 YYNGEE. V lost 0 bases to trimming and J lost 2 bases, with 12 bases between them. CDR3 in DNA: TGTGCCAGCAGCGTAGTGGCCCAGGCAGCCTACAATGAGCAGTTCTTC. As protein: CASSVVAQAAYNEQFF.

This rearrangement joins TRBV7-2 to TRBJ2-5; D may be TRBD1 or TRBD2 (6 bases each). The length of the CDR3 is 16 residues. Germline loops: CDR1 SGHTA, CDR2 FQGNSA. Trimming cost V 0 bases and J 2 bases, with 13 bases left between them. CDR3 sequence (DNA): TGTGCCAGCAGCTTAGCGCTGGGGGGCCCTCAAGAGACCCAGTACTTC. It specifies CASSLALGGPQETQYF.

This clonotype has a count of ten or more. The CDR3 region is CASSDSHQETQYF. The CDR3 nucleotides read TGTGCCAGCAGTGACAGTCATCAAGAGACCCAGTACTTC. V is TRBV12-3 or TRBV12-4 and J is TRBJ2-5; weak D call: TRBD1 (5 bases). Trimming left V 5 bases short and J 2 bases short, with 9 bases between. This CDR3 has 13 amino acids.

The chain employs TRBV5-1 and TRBJ1-1, with D perhaps TRBD1 (5 bases). V lost 3 bases, J lost 8 bases, and 14 bases lay in between. The CDR3 spans 13 residues. Looked up from germline, CDR1 is SGHRS and CDR2 is YFSETQ. The CDR3 sequence is CASSSGKANEAFF. DNA of the CDR3: TGCGCCAGCAGCTCAGGGAAGGCGAACGAAGCTTTCTTT.

The chain joins TRBV30 to TRBJ2-1; maybe TRBD2 (5 bases). In germline, CDR1 is GTSNPN, CDR2 SVGIG (reference sequence). V lost 0 bases to trimming and J lost 8 bases, with 5 bases between them. There are 11 residues in the CDR3. CDR3 in amino acids: CAWSVADEQFF. The CDR3 DNA follows: TGTGCCTGGAGTGTAGCGGATGAGCAGTTCTTC.

The V call is TRBV7-9, the J call TRBJ2-7; TRBD1 matches 7 bases. Germline CDR1 reads SEHNR; CDR2 reads FQNEAQ (reference sequence). The CDR3 covers 13 residues. Trimming took 4 bases from V and 12 from J; bases not matched to a gene: 12. CDR3 coding DNA: TGTGCCAGCAGCTGGACGGACGGGACAGTTCTGTACTTC. It yields the protein CASSWTDGTVLYF.

The rearrangement links TRBV5-1 to TRBJ1-5; D is unresolved. The germline V gene encodes CDR1 SGHRS and CDR2 YFSETQ. CDR3 length: 9 residues. V was pared by 6 bases and J by 7 bases, with 2 bases between. CDR3: CASTQPQHF. Here the CDR3 DNA reads TGCGCCAGCACCCAGCCCCAGCATTTT.

This clonotype was observed at least ten times. The rearrangement links TRBV27 to TRBJ2-1; D is possibly TRBD2 (6 bases). Trimming left V 7 bases short and J 0 bases short, with 16 bases between. In germline, CDR1 is MNHEY, CDR2 SMNVEV (reference sequence). The CDR3 spans 16 residues. The CDR3 region has the DNA TGTGCCAGCAAACCTATAGCGGCAGTCTCCTACAATGAGCAGTTCTTC. It codes for CASKPIAAVSYNEQFF.

This rearrangement joins TRBV5-1 to TRBJ1-6; D gene uncertain. Germline CDR1 and CDR2: SGHRS and YFSETQ. The CDR3 has 11 amino acids. V lost 7 bases and J lost 6, with 5 bases in between. CDR3: CASGGNSPLHF. CDR3 sequence (DNA): TGCGCCAGCGGTGGTAATTCACCCCTCCACTTT.

V and J are TRBV7-9 and TRBJ1-1; D gene unclear. Between the trimmed V and J ends, which lost 3 bases and 0 bases, there was a span of 14 bases. Per germline, CDR1 SEHNR and CDR2 FQNEAQ (reference sequence). The CDR3 is made up of 16 amino acids. CDR3 sequence: CASSLAYQLMNTEAFF. CDR3 coding DNA: TGTGCCAGCAGCTTGGCGTACCAGCTCATGAACACTGAAGCTTTCTTT. The full variable domain, its missing parts supplied by reference TRBV7-9 and TRBJ1-1, is DTGVSQNPRHKITKRGQNVTFRCDPISEHNRLYWYRQTLGQGPEFLTYFQNEAQLEKSRLLSDRFSAERPKGSFSTLEIQRTEQGDSAMYLCASSLAYQLMNTEAFFGQGTRLTVV.

This clonotype was seen a handful of times. DNA of the CDR3: TGTGCCAGCAGCCATCCGGGACTAGGAACAGATACGCAGTATTTT. Translated, it gives CASSHPGLGTDTQYF. This chain links TRBV3-1 with TRBJ2-3; 8 bases map to TRBD2. The CDR3 spans 15 residues. Germline CDR1 is LGHDT and CDR2 is YNNKEL (reference sequence). The J segment lost 3 bases and the V segment lost 3 bases, leaving 5 bases of the junction unmatched.

This clonotype occurred a few times. The CDR3 DNA sequence: TGTGCCAGCAGCTTAGTGGAGGGAGTAGCCGGGGAGCTGTTTTTT. It specifies CASSLVEGVAGELFF. The J gene is TRBJ2-2, the V gene TRBV7-2, with D perhaps matching TRBD2 (6 bases). This CDR3 has 15 residues. Trimming stripped 1 base from V and 6 bases from J, with 12 bases between. Germline V lookup: CDR1 SGHTA, CDR2 FQGNSA.

This clonotype was recorded a few times. The chain links TRBV12-3 or TRBV12-4 to TRBJ2-7, with D possibly being TRBD1 (6 bases). The CDR3 covers 16 residues. Trimming stripped 4 bases from V and 3 bases from J, with 19 bases between. The CDR3 spells CASSSRRTVLGYEQYF. CDR3 bases: TGTGCCAGCAGTTCCAGACGGACAGTCCTGGGCTACGAGCAGTACTTC.

V usage is TRBV5-5 and J usage is TRBJ2-7; 7 bases line up with TRBD1. CDR1 SGHKS and CDR2 YYEKEE come from the germline V gene (reference sequence). The length of the CDR3 is 15 residues. V trimming: 0 bases; J trimming: 5 bases; junction bases outside the gene matches: 8. DNA of the CDR3: TGTGCCAGCAGCTTGGTGGTGACAGGGTTTGACGAGCAGTACTTC. Translating gives CASSLVVTGFDEQYF.

V gene TRBV4-1 combines with J gene TRBJ1-2; 8 nucleotides align to TRBD1. Germline V gives CDR1 MGHRA, CDR2 YSYEKL. This CDR3 contains 15 residues. V lost 4 bases to trimming and J lost 5 bases; unmatched junction nucleotides: 9. The CDR3 nucleotides are TGCGCCAGCAGCCCCGGACAGGGAAGTTATTATGGCTACACCTTC. Amino acids: CASSPGQGSYYGYTF.

CDR3 region: CASSDPPPTDVWNQPQHF. CDR3 bases: TGTGCCAGTAGCGATCCCCCTCCGACAGACGTATGGAATCAGCCCCAGCATTTT. V gene TRBV19 combines with J gene TRBJ1-5; tentatively, D is TRBD1 (5 bases). Germline CDR1 reads LNHDA; CDR2 reads SQIVND (reference sequence). This CDR3 region has 18 residues. Trimming cost V 6 bases and J 4 bases, with 25 bases left between them.

The V gene is TRBV5-5, the J gene TRBJ1-6, with 7 bases matching TRBD1. The V and J ends lost 4 bases and 5 bases, in that order; junction bases with no gene match: 6. CDR1 and CDR2 from the germline V gene are SGHKS and YYEKEE (reference sequence). This CDR3 is built from 15 residues. CDR3 sequence (DNA): TGTGCCAGCAGCCCTACAGGGGACAATAATTCACCCCTCCACTTT. This translates into CASSPTGDNNSPLHF.

The V gene is TRBV5-1, the J gene TRBJ2-3; D remains unclear. This CDR3 is 15 amino acids long. Trimming stripped 0 bases from V and 4 bases from J, with 12 bases between. Germline-derived CDR1 and CDR2 are SGHRS and YFSETQ. CDR3 region: CASSLDGGSADTQYF. The CDR3 coding sequence is TGCGCCAGCAGCTTGGACGGCGGTTCCGCAGATACGCAGTATTTT.

This clonotype has at least ten counts. The V call is TRBV12-3 or TRBV12-4, the J call TRBJ1-1, with D unresolved. The germline V and J ends were trimmed by 5 bases and 7 bases, with 8 bases remaining between them. CDR3 length: 11 amino acids. CDR3 in DNA: TGTGCCAGCAGTAAGGGTCTTGAAGCTTTCTTT. It specifies CASSKGLEAFF.

A few counts support this clonotype. V and J are TRBV12-3 or TRBV12-4 and TRBJ2-2, with TRBD1 matching over 8 bases. CDR3 length: 16 residues. The junction had 8 bases not matched to a gene; V was cut back by 6 bases and J by 2 bases. The CDR3: CASSISGTGNTGELFF. CDR3 nucleotides: TGTGCCAGCAGCATTTCCGGGACAGGAAACACCGGGGAGCTGTTTTTT.

The rearrangement joins TRBV5-6 to TRBJ1-2; D not resolved. The CDR3 loop spans 12 amino acids. CDR1 and CDR2 (germline): SGHDT, YYEEEE. Trimming stripped 2 bases from V and 6 bases from J, with 8 bases between. DNA of the CDR3: TGTGCCAGCAGCTTAGAAATGGATGGCTACACCTTC. Its translation is CASSLEMDGYTF. The variable domain in full, completed from reference TRBV5-6 and TRBJ1-2, reads DAGVTQSPTHLIKTRGQQVTLRCSPKSGHDTVSWYQQALGQGPQFIFQYYEEEERQRGNFPDRFSGHQFPNYSSELNVNALLLGDSALYLCASSLEMDGYTFGSGTRLTVV.

In this sample, this clonotype turned up a few times. This rearrangement joins TRBV7-9 to TRBJ2-1; the D is unclear. V dropped 7 bases and J dropped 2 bases, with 15 bases sitting between them. The CDR3 consists of 15 residues. Germline CDR1 reads SEHNR; CDR2 reads FQNEAQ (reference sequence). The CDR3 sequence: CASTTSRYTYNEQFF. DNA of the CDR3: TGTGCCAGCACCACTTCTAGGTATACCTACAATGAGCAGTTCTTC.

A few counts support this clonotype. V gene TRBV7-3 combines with J gene TRBJ2-7, with D tentatively TRBD1 (5 bases). V shed 4 bases and J shed 1 base, with 11 bases lying between them. There are 14 residues in the CDR3. Germline values: CDR1 SGHTA, CDR2 FQGTGA. The DNA of the CDR3 is TGTGCCAGCAGCTACAACCGACAGTCCTACGAGCAGTACTTC. Translation gives CASSYNRQSYEQYF.